This T cell receptor (beta chain) was captured by sequencing in a study of cytomegalovirus exposure and HLA in healthy donors. Trimming cost V 4 bases and J 4 bases, with 10 bases left between them. This CDR3 region has 12 residues. Germline CDR1 and CDR2: SQVTM and ANQGSEA. Findings and caveats of the study: With further analysis later on, most CMV-associated TCR beta chains appeared HLA-restricted. In a later analysis, several top co-occurrence clusters appeared linked to parvovirus B19, influenza, CMV and Epstein-Barr virus. A later analysis found TCR association rates differed by HLA locus, highest for DRB1 and lowest for HLA-C.

The PCR was carried out with 60 Vbeta primers and 13 Jbeta primers. Sequencing was performed with immunoSEQ multiplex PCR; in TCRdb, only in-frame clones are kept and a portion is missing. Of 150,000 to 200,000 clones listed, about 75% are singletons. As for this clone: As yet, its antigen is unknown.

Sequencing was done on a sample of PBMCs. The rearrangement links TRBV29-1 to TRBJ1-2; no definite D call. This receptor was obtained from a young man in good health and CMV-seropositive. CDR3 region: CSVASGTYGYTF. CDR3 sequence (DNA): TGCAGCGTTGCCTCCGGTACCTATGGCTACACCTTC.